Listed below are T cell receptor beta chains from one sample, sequenced in a study of technical replicates of blood from several donors. The repertoire was sequenced with immunoSEQ multiplex PCR; TCRdb's copy has only in-frame clones and lacks some. This sample carries roughly 72,000 clones, around 90% of them seen once, and the ten largest clones take 0.3% to 0.5%. Input material: T cells isolated from PBMCs. These receptors were taken from a human donor in good health. CDR3s include the opening cysteine and the closing phenylalanine or tryptophan. The D gene is left open where the match is weak. Rows may omit the clone size; those that give it use once, few, many or a size class.

>TRBV7-9|TRBJ2-7|-|-
TGTGCCAGCAGCCCGGACGGGGCCTACGAGCAGTACTTC
CASSPDGAYEQYF
>TRBV19|TRBJ2-7|TRBD1|-
TGTGCCAGTAGTCCCGACAGGGACTACGAGCAGTACTTC
CASSPDRDYEQYF
>TRBV25-1|TRBJ2-5|-|-
TGTGCCAGCAGTGAACTAGAGGCAGGGAAAGAGACCCAGTACTTC
CASSELEAGKETQYF
>TRBV20-1|TRBJ1-2|-|-
TGCAGTGGCCGCCCAGGGTATGGCTACACCTTC
CSGRPGYGYTF
>TRBV30|TRBJ2-1|-|-
TGTGCCTGGATCTTCGGGACATTGGATAACGGCGGCTACAATGAGCAGTTCTTC
CAWIFGTLDNGGYNEQFF
>TRBV19|TRBJ2-3|-|-
TGTGCCAGTAGTCCTTCCCCGGGACTTGATAGCACAGATACGCAGTATTTT
CASSPSPGLDSTDTQYF
>TRBV9|TRBJ2-7|-|-
TGTGCCAGCAGCCAAAGTACGGACAACTCCTACGAGCAGTACTTC
CASSQSTDNSYEQYF
>TRBV2|TRBJ2-7|TRBD2|-
TGTGCCAGCAGCCTGGATCCACTAGCGGCGGTAAACGAGCAGTACTTC
CASSLDPLAAVNEQYF
>TRBV19|TRBJ2-3|TRBD1|few
TGTGCCAGTAGTATTCAGGGGGCTATAGATACGCAGTATTTT
CASSIQGAIDTQYF
>TRBV6-5|TRBJ1-2|-|-
TGTGCCAGCAGTTACCTCCCCGGGCAGGGATATGGCTACACCTTC
CASSYLPGQGYGYTF
>TRBV7-2|TRBJ2-3|-|-
TGTGCCAGCAGCCGCAATACCCCGCAGCGGCTAAGCACAGATACGCAGTATTTT
CASSRNTPQRLSTDTQYF
>TRBV11-2|TRBJ1-2|-|-
TGTGCCAGCGGTCACCGGGACAAAAGTTCCTACACCTTC
CASGHRDKSSYTF
>TRBV6-1|TRBJ2-7|TRBD2|-
TGTGCCAGCAGTGAAGTGCGACTAGCATTTGTCGAGCAGTACTTC
CASSEVRLAFVEQYF
>TRBV7-6|TRBJ1-3|-|-
TGTGCCAGCAGCTTAGACTCTCCGGAGGAATCTGGAAACACCATATATTTT
CASSLDSPEESGNTIYF
>TRBV10-2|TRBJ1-3|-|-
TGCGCCAGCCTCCACTCAGAGTCCAGGAAGGCAGGAAACACCATATATTTT
CASLHSESRKAGNTIYF
>TRBV30|TRBJ1-2|TRBD1|once
TGTGCCTGGAGTTACAGGGGGCTCTATGGCTACACCTTC
CAWSYRGLYGYTF
>TRBV9|TRBJ2-1|-|-
TGTGCCAGCAGCGTAGATGCGGGAACCTTCAATGAGCAGTTCTTC
CASSVDAGTFNEQFF
>TRBV6-5|TRBJ2-3|-|-
TGTGCCAGCAGCCCGGACAATTTCCGCACAGATACGCAGTATTTT
CASSPDNFRTDTQYF
>TRBV28|TRBJ2-6|-|-
TGTGCCAGCAGTTACAGGTTCTCTGGGGCCAACGTCCTGACTTTC
CASSYRFSGANVLTF
>TRBV6-4|TRBJ1-1|TRBD1|-
TGTGCCAGCAGTGACCCGACAGGGAGCGGAACTGAAGCTTTCTTT
CASSDPTGSGTEAFF
>TRBV2|TRBJ2-7|-|-
TGTGCCAGCAGTGAATCTTCAGGGGCAAGGGAGCAGTACTTC
CASSESSGAREQYF
>TRBV27|TRBJ2-7|TRBD2|-
TGTGCCAGCAGTCTACCCCGGGCTAGCGGGATTTTGTACGAGCAGTACTTC
CASSLPRASGILYEQYF